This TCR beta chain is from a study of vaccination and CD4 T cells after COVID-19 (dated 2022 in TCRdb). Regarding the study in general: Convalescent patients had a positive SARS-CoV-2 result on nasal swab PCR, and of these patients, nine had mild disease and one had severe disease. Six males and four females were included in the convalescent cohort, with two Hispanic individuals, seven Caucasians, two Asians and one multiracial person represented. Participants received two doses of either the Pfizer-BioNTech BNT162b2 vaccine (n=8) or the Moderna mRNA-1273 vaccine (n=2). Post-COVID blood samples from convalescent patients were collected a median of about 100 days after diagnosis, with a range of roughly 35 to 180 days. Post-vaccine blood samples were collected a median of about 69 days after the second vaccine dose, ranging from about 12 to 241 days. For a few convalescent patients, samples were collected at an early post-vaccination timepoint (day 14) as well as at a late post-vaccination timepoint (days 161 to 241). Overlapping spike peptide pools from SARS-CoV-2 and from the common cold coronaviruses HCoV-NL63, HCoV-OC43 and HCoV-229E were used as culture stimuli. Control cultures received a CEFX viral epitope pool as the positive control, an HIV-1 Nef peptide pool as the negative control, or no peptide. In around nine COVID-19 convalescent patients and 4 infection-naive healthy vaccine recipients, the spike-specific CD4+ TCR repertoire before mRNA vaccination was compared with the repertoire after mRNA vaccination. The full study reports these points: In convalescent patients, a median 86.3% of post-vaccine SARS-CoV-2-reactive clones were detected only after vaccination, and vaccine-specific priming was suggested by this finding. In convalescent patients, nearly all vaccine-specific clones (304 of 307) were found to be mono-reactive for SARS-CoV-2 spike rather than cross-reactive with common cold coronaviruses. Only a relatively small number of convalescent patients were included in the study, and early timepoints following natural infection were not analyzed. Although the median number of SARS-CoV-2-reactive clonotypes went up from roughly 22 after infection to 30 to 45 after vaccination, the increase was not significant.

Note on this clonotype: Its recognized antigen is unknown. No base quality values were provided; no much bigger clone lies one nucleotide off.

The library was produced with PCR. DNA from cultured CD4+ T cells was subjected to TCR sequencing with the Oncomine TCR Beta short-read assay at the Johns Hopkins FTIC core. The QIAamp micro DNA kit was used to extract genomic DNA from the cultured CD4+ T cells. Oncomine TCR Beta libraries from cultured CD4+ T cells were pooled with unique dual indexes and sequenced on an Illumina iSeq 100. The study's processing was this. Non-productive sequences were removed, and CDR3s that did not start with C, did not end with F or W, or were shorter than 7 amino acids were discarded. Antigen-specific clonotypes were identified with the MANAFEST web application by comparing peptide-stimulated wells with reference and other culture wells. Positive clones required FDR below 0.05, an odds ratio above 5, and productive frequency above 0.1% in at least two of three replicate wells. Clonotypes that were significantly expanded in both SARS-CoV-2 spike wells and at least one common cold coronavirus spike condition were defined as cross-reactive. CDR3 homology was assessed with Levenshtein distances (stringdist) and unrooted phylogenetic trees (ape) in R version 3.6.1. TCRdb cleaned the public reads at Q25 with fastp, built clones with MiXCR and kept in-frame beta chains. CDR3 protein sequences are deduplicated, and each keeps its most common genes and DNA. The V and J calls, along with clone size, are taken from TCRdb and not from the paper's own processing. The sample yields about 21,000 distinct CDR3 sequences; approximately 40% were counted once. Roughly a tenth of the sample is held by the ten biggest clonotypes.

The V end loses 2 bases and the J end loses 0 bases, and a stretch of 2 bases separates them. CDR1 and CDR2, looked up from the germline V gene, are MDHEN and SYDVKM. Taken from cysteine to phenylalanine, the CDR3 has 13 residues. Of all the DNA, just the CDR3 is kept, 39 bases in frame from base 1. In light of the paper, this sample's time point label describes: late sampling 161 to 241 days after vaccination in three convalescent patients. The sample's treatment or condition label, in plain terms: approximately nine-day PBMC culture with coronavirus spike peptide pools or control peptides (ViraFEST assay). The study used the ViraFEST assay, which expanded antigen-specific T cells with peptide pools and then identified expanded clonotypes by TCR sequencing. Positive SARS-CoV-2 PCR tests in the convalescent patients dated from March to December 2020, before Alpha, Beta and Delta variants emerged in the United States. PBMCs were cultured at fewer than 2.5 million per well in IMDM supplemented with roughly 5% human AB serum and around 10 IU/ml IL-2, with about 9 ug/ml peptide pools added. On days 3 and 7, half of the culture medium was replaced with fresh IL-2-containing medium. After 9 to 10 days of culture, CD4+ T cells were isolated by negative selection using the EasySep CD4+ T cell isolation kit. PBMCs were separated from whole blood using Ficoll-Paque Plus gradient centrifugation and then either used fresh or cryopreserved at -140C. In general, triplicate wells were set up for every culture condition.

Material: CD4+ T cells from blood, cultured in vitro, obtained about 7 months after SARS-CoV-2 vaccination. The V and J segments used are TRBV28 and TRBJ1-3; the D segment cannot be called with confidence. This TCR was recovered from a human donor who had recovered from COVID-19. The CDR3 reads CASSLGSGNTIYF. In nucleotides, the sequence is TGTGCCAGCAGTTTAGGCTCTGGAAACACCATATATTTT.